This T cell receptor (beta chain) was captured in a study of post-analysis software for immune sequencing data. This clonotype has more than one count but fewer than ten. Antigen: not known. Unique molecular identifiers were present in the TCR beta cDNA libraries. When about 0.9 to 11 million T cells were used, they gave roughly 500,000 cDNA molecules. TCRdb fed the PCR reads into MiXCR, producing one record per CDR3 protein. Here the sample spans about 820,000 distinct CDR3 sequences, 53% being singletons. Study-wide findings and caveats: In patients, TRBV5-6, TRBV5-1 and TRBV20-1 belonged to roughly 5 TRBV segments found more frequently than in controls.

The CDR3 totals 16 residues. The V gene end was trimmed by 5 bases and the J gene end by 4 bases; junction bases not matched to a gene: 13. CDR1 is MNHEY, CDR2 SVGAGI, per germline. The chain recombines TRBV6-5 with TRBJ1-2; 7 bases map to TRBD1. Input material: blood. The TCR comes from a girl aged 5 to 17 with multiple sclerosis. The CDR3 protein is CASSTNPGTARYGYTF. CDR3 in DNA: TGTGCCAGCAGTACGAATCCCGGGACAGCGCGCTATGGCTACACCTTC.